This T cell receptor (beta chain) was captured by sequencing in a study of blood T cell repertoires in COVID-19 (dated by TCRdb to about 2020). In terms of the full investigation: Collaborator samples came from the United States, Italy and Spain and covered acute and convalescent phases of COVID-19. The repertoires were released in a freely available public database intended as a resource for research on the immune response to SARS-CoV-2. Nearly every sample came with metadata listing a de-identified subject ID, COVID-19 status, age in years and sex. The material from the prospective study consisted of cDNA or gDNA derived from T cells, B-cell-depleted T cells, or PBMCs. Deeply sampled blood TCRbeta repertoires from subjects exposed to, actively infected with, or recovered from COVID-19 were included in the dataset. HLA class I and class II types, where available, came from metadata supplied by the sample provider rather than from assay-based typing. Samples were obtained from the ongoing ImmuneRACE study (first 160 participants) and from some 1,200 subjects provided by 6 global collaborators. Study-wide conclusions, independent of this receptor: Clinical and demographic metadata were provided uncurated, with the amount varying by source and participant.

In regard to this clone: Its recognized antigen is unknown. The sample holds no much larger clone one base away, and base qualities are not on file.

Each collaborating institution followed its own protocols to collect whole blood in K2EDTA tubes. For TCRbeta analysis, collaborators shipped samples in one of three forms: frozen whole blood, isolated PBMCs, or DNA extracted from either of those sample types. The immunoSEQ Assay, a bias-controlled multiplex PCR, was used to amplify TCRbeta CDR3 regions from genomic DNA. From the authors' description of their analysis: Nucleated cell counts per sample were estimated from amplification of reference gene primers within the assay. To quantify the absolute abundance of each unique TCRbeta CDR3 rearrangement, sequence reads were collapsed and filtered. For each sample, productive Simpson clonality was calculated as the square root of Simpson's diversity index over productive rearrangements. TCRdb retrieved this table from immuneACCESS and kept in-frame rearrangements only. Not all clones are present; in checked studies, unresolved V genes account for under half, and no reason is known for the remainder. The V and J calls and clone size come from that table; D and trimming were worked out from the DNA. The sample data list some 180,000 clones, and around nine tenths of these were observed just once. The top ten hold 6% of the sample.

What was sequenced was peripheral blood. This sequence originates from a man aged 35-49 years with active or convalescent COVID-19.

CDR3 loop: CASSLVSGYEQYF. The DNA reads TGTGCCAGCAGCTTAGTGTCAGGGTACGAGCAGTACTTC. The receptor chain draws on TRBV7-9 and TRBJ2-7; TRBD1 is a weak D gene call, 5 bases matching. Its CDR3 holds 13 amino acids, cysteine through phenylalanine. Only CDR3 DNA remains: 39 bases, in frame from the first base. According to the germline V gene (reference sequence), CDR1 reads SEHNR and CDR2 reads FQNEAQ. V is clipped by 1 base and J by 4 bases, and the sequence between their germline boundaries is 8 bases long.